The following is a TCR beta chain sequence with its context. Antigen unknown. Uncontrolled infection, other autoimmune disease, pregnancy or lactation barred patients from enrollment. Blood was sampled at initial diagnosis of hyperthyroidism, prior to onset of any ophthalmopathy symptoms. CDR1 is MNHNS and CDR2 is SASEGT in the germline V gene. The CDR3 runs 14 residues. With 6 bases removed from V and 3 bases from J, the gap between germline ends came to 14 bases. Researchers took RNA transcripts and amplified the TCR beta CDR3 regions from them. A set of HTBI primers served as the primers for a first-round RT-PCR of the TCR CDR3. TCRdb re-derived calls from the multiplex PCR reads in MiXCR, one entry per CDR3 protein. The table includes roughly 300,000 distinct CDR3 sequences, about 25% detected once. This sample stems from a study of T cells in Graves' hyperthyroidism and ophthalmopathy. Regarding the study as a whole: Blood also showed most of the thyroid clonotypes that were expanded above 0.001.

This receptor was taken from a man aged 35-49 years with Graves' hyperthyroidism that later progressed to Graves' ophthalmopathy. Sequencing was carried out using blood. V usage is TRBV6-1 and J usage is TRBJ1-1, with D possibly matching TRBD1 (6 bases). The DNA for the CDR3 is TGTGCCAGCAGGGCCGGGGGCGCGGACACTGAAGCTTTCTTT. It yields the protein CASRAGGADTEAFF.